Below are 13 T cell receptor beta chains sequenced from a single sample in a study of response to subunit inactivated influenza vaccine. MiXCR, run by TCRdb on the RT-PCR reads, gives a single entry per CDR3 protein. The sample carries a few hundred thousand distinct CDR3 sequences, approximately 6.9% recorded once. The input for sequencing was PBMCs from blood, taken around 2 years after vaccination. The source of these receptors is a man between 50 and 69 years old who received an inactivated influenza vaccine.

This clonotype has just a few counts. V gene TRBV20-1 combines with J gene TRBJ2-1, with TRBD1 as a possible D gene (6 bases). Germline-derived CDR1 and CDR2 are DFQATT and SNEGSKA (reference sequence). CDR3 length: 15 amino acids. V lost 3 bases to trimming and J lost 8 bases, with 20 bases between them. CDR3: CSASVGPTGIHEQFF. CDR3 nucleotide sequence: TGCAGTGCTAGTGTAGGACCAACAGGGATCCATGAGCAGTTCTTC.

This clonotype showed up many times. J is TRBJ1-5 and V is TRBV5-1; possible D gene TRBD1, 6 bases. This CDR3 has 15 amino acids. Deletions cut 0 bases from V and 5 bases from J, with 12 bases between. From germline, CDR1 is SGHRS and CDR2 YFSETQ. The CDR3 nucleotides read TGCGCCAGCAGCTTGGAGTGGGGGGGCCATCAGCCCCAGCATTTT. This encodes CASSLEWGGHQPQHF.

The rearrangement uses TRBV11-2 and TRBJ2-2; D is unclear. The CDR3 covers 16 residues. V dropped 5 bases and J dropped 0 bases, with 13 bases sitting between them. CDR1 and CDR2 from the germline V gene are SGHAT and FQNNGV. The DNA for the CDR3 is TGTGCCAGCAGCCCCCTGCGCGGAACGAACACCGGGGAGCTGTTTTTT. This sequence encodes CASSPLRGTNTGELFF. The full variable domain, rest sourced from reference TRBV11-2 and TRBJ2-2, is EAGVAQSPRYKIIEKRQSVAFWCNPISGHATLYWYQQILGQGPKLLIQFQNNGVVDDSQLPKDRFSAERLKGVDSTLKIQPAKLEDSAVYLCASSPLRGTNTGELFFGEGSRLTVL.

The rearrangement joins TRBV24-1 to TRBJ1-1; D possibly corresponds to TRBD1 (6 bases). Germline lookup yields CDR1 KGHDR and CDR2 SFDVKD. V was shortened by 5 bases and J by 4 bases, with 13 bases between the two germline ends. The length of the CDR3 is 14 residues. CDR3 sequence reads: CATSAKEGGTEAFF. In DNA, the CDR3 is TGTGCCACCAGTGCGAAAGAAGGGGGCACTGAAGCTTTCTTT.

This clonotype was observed many times. This chain joins TRBV6-2 or TRBV6-3 and TRBJ2-3, with D tentatively TRBD2 (6 bases). Germline V lookup: CDR1 MNHEY, CDR2 SVGEGT. Trimming stripped 5 bases from V and 1 base from J, with 13 bases between. This CDR3 is 15 amino acids long. Here the CDR3 reads CASSGLASRTDTQYF. DNA of the CDR3: TGTGCCAGCAGTGGCCTAGCGTCTCGCACAGATACGCAGTATTTT.

This clonotype has just a few counts. The V gene is TRBV11-1, the J gene TRBJ2-1, with 9 nucleotides matching TRBD1. The CDR3 covers 15 residues. J lost 5 bases, V lost 2 bases, and 4 bases had no gene match. Looked up from germline, CDR1 is SGHAT and CDR2 is FQDESV (reference sequence). The chain's CDR3 is CASSLRQGGNNEQFF. CDR3 DNA sequence: TGTGCCAGCAGCTTAAGACAGGGGGGGAACAATGAGCAGTTCTTC.

This clonotype has ten or more counts. CDR3 sequence: CATSGRTGATGELFF. The CDR3 bases are TGTGCCACCAGTGGAAGGACAGGGGCCACCGGGGAGCTGTTTTTT. This chain connects TRBV24-1 to TRBJ2-2; 9 bases fit TRBD1. This CDR3 spans 15 amino acids. CDR1 and CDR2 (germline): KGHDR, SFDVKD. V was clipped by 5 bases and J by 4 bases; unmatched bases: 4.

The rearrangement joins TRBV20-1 to TRBJ2-1, with TRBD2 matching 11 bases. V was clipped by 8 bases and J by 2 bases; unmatched bases: 5. Germline values: CDR1 DFQATT, CDR2 SNEGSKA (reference sequence). The CDR3 extends over 14 amino acids. Written as DNA, the CDR3 is TGCAGTTGCCATAGCGGGGGGGCCTACAATGAGCAGTTCTTC. Amino acid sequence: CSCHSGGAYNEQFF.

The V gene is TRBV6-2 or TRBV6-3, the J gene TRBJ1-2; weak D call: TRBD1 (6 bases). Germline CDR1 is MNHEY and CDR2 is SVGEGT. This CDR3 comprises 15 residues. Trimming pared 6 bases from V and 4 bases from J, leaving 18 bases between. The CDR3 region is CASSLIGGATYGYTF. DNA of the CDR3: TGTGCCAGCAGCCTCATCGGGGGGGCGACCTATGGCTACACCTTC.

The rearrangement uses TRBV12-3 or TRBV12-4 and TRBJ1-1; 10 bases line up with TRBD1. CDR3 length equals 14 residues. V was pared by 6 bases and J by 7 bases, with 8 bases of the junction left unmatched. In DNA form, the CDR3 reads TGTGCCAGCAGCTCGACAGGGGGCCCCTATGAAGCTTTCTTT. Translation: CASSSTGGPYEAFF.

The genes are TRBV20-1 and TRBJ1-5; 8 bases agree with TRBD1. The CDR3 contains 14 residues. The ends lost 3 bases at V and 7 bases at J; junction bases unmatched: 8. The germline CDR1 and CDR2 sequences are DFQATT and SNEGSKA (reference sequence). In nucleotides, the CDR3 is TGCAGTGCTAGCGTACAGGGGGGTTTACAGCCCCAGCATTTT. Protein sequence: CSASVQGGLQPQHF.

The rearrangement links TRBV4-1 to TRBJ1-6; D is undetermined. The CDR3 has 13 residues. Germline V gives CDR1 MGHRA, CDR2 YSYEKL. V dropped 0 bases and J dropped 7 bases, with 4 bases sitting between them. CDR3 residues: CASSQEGNSPLHF. In DNA form, the CDR3 reads TGCGCCAGCAGCCAAGAAGGGAATTCACCCCTCCACTTT.

The table lists this clonotype with many counts. The rearrangement links TRBV5-7 to TRBJ2-6; 10 bases align to TRBD1. TRBV5-7 is given ORF status, its function remaining uncertain. CDR3 length equals 18 residues. J was trimmed by 2 bases and V by 4 bases; bases with no gene match: 9. As DNA, the CDR3 is TGTGCCAGCAGCCAGCCGGGACAGGGGATTCCTGGGGCCAACGTCCTGACTTTC. Translation gives CASSQPGQGIPGANVLTF.